This T cell receptor beta chain appears in the sequencing data of a study of OX40 agonist ivuxolimab in advanced cancers. Study summary: Ivuxolimab, an antibody that agonizes OX40 (CD134), was administered to the patients.

TCRdb keeps only in-frame clones here, not all; method: immunoSEQ multiplex PCR. The repertoire holds more than 100,000 clones, with 80% to 90% as singletons. This sample comprised CD4+ or CD8+ T cells sorted from blood, obtained in a trial of the OX40 agonist ivuxolimab. The sequence was obtained from an adult with an advanced solid tumor such as melanoma, head and neck, liver or kidney cancer.

The CDR3 DNA is TGTGCCAGCAGCTCCTCCGGGAGGGAAGAGCAGTACTTC. Protein product: CASSSSGREEQYF. The rearrangement joins TRBV7-3 to TRBJ2-7; 8 positions match TRBD2. The V segment lost 4 bases and the J segment 7 bases; nucleotides outside the gene matches: 6. Germline lookup yields CDR1 SGHTA and CDR2 FQGTGA. The CDR3 totals 13 residues.